This T cell receptor (beta chain) stems from a study of blood T cells in healthy people across ages. Study-wide findings and caveats: Long-lived donors exceeded aged donors in naive CD4+ cells and diversity. PBMCs were not sorted, which prevented a conclusive comparison of naive versus antigen-experienced cells.

It was with a sample-barcoded 5' primer and a J-beta primer mix that a second PCR of roughly 6 to 12 cycles was run. Template switching added a 12-random-nucleotide identifier to every cDNA molecule. Each CDR3 protein gets one entry after TCRdb re-called the 5' RACE reads with MiXCR. The sample has roughly 1.5 million distinct CDR3 sequences; roughly 43% are singletons. Researchers report isolating at least 7 million PBMCs per sample. With respect to this clonotype: Its antigen is currently unknown.

Germline V gene sequence: CDR1 PRHDT, CDR2 FYEKMQ (reference sequence). The CDR3 has 14 residues. V shed 4 bases and J shed 6 bases, with 15 bases lying between them. Source material: blood. V is TRBV13 and J is TRBJ1-1; TRBD1 might be the D (5 bases). The origin of this receptor is a woman under 30 in good health. CDR3 region: CASSSKGVLAEAFF. CDR3 coding DNA: TGTGCCAGCAGCTCTAAAGGGGTTTTGGCTGAAGCTTTCTTT.